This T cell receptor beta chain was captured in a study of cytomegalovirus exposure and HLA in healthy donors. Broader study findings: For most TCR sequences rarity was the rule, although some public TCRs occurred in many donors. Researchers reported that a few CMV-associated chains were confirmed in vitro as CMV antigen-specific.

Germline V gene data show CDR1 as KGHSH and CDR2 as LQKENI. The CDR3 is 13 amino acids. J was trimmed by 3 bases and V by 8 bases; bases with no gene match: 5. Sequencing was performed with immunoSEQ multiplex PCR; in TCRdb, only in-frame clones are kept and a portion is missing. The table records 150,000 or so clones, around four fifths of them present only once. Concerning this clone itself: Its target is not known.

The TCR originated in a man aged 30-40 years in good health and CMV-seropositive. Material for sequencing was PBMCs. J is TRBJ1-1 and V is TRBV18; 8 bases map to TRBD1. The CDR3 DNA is TGTGCCAGCGGACAGGGTAGGGACACTGAAGCTTTCTTT. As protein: CASGQGRDTEAFF.